Presented here are 4 T cell receptor beta chains from one specimen sequenced in a study of blood T cell repertoires in COVID-19. TCRdb keeps only in-frame clones here, not all; method: immunoSEQ multiplex PCR. The sample has over 100,000 clones, about 83% seen once; the top ten hold around 9.5%. Material: peripheral blood. The receptors were sampled from a man in his forties or fifties with active or convalescent COVID-19.

The table lists this clone with a few counts. The rearrangement joins TRBV5-6 to TRBJ2-7, with no clear D. Per germline, CDR1 SGHDT and CDR2 YYEEEE. CDR3 length: 11 residues. V was cut by 0 bases and J by 5 bases, with 3 bases left in between. Here the CDR3 DNA reads TGTGCCAGCAGCTTGGAGCACGAGCAGTACTTC. The encoded protein is CASSLEHEQYF.

The CDR3 DNA sequence: TGTGCCAGCAGGGACAGGGGGCCAGGCGAGCAGTACTTC. Protein product: CASRDRGPGEQYF. The chain uses TRBV2 and TRBJ2-7, with 11 bases identical to TRBD1. The CDR3 sequence is 13 residues long. V was clipped by 6 bases and J by 6 bases; unmatched bases: 4. Looked up from germline, CDR1 is SNHLY and CDR2 is FYNNEI.

As regards this clone: The junction differs from germline at one of its ends, possibly a read error. The chain links TRBV7-7 to TRBJ2-1, with 9 bases matching TRBD1. The germline V gene encodes CDR1 SSHAT and CDR2 FNYEAQ (reference sequence). This CDR3 has 16 residues. The CDR3 is CASSPKPGTGPGEQFF. DNA for the CDR3: TGTGCTAGCAGCCCAAAACCTGGGACAGGGCCAGGGGAGCAGTTCTTC. The variable domain in full, with the rest retrieved from reference TRBV7-7 and TRBJ2-1, is GAGVSQSPRYKVTKRGQDVTLRCDPISSHATLYWYQQALGQGPEFLTYFNYEAQPDKSGLPSDRFSAERPEGSISTLTIQRTEQRDSAMYRCASSPKPGTGPGEQFFGPGTRLTVL.

The genes are TRBV18 and TRBJ1-2; 7 bases map to TRBD1. After removal of 6 bases from V and 2 bases from J, the junction contained 6 bases not matched to a gene. The CDR3 covers 14 residues. CDR1 is KGHSH and CDR2 is LQKENI in the germline V gene. CDR3 residues: CASSREGQNYGYTF. CDR3 in DNA: TGTGCCAGCTCCCGCGAGGGACAGAACTATGGCTACACCTTC.